The 8 T cell receptor beta chains below all came from one sample that was sequenced in a study of human versus mouse CDR3 diversity and MHC coevolution. Only in-frame clones appear in the TCRdb table, and some are missing; sequencing was by immunoSEQ multiplex PCR. This repertoire shows 75,000 to 90,000 clones, roughly 93% found once; its top ten account for 1.1% to 1.5%. Sequencing input: naive CD4+ T cells from blood. This sample's subset: CD45RO-negative CD62L-positive naive CD4 T cells. All receptors derive from a person between 25 and 75 years old in good health.

This chain uses TRBV2 with TRBJ1-5; 9 bases line up with TRBD1. Trimming cost V 9 bases and J 0 bases; bases outside gene matches: 6. Germline values: CDR1 SNHLY, CDR2 FYNNEI. The CDR3 sequence is 15 residues long. The CDR3 loop is CASSSQGASNQPQHF. The CDR3 DNA follows: TGTGCCAGTTCCTCACAGGGGGCTAGCAATCAGCCCCAGCATTTT.

The chain carries TRBV10-3 and TRBJ1-6, with 9 bases that match TRBD1. V shed 11 bases and J 3 bases; nucleotides not matched to a gene: 8. This CDR3 is 15 amino acids long. Germline CDR1 ENHRY, CDR2 SYGVKD. This CDR3 is CAAATGGGYNSPLHF. CDR3 bases: TGTGCCGCCGCGACAGGGGGAGGCTATAATTCACCCCTCCACTTT.

V usage is TRBV7-9 and J usage is TRBJ1-1; D might be TRBD1 (5 bases). The CDR3 has 15 amino acids. Germline assignment: CDR1 SEHNR and CDR2 FQNEAQ (reference sequence). The V end lost 5 bases, the J end lost 0 bases, and 13 bases lay between the germline ends. CDR3 DNA sequence: TGTGCCAGCAGCCGATGGACAAACCTGAACACTGAAGCTTTCTTT. Residues: CASSRWTNLNTEAFF.

V is TRBV7-9 and J is TRBJ2-1, with unresolved D. Trimming took off 5 bases at V and 7 bases at J, with 21 bases between the two ends. CDR1 is SEHNR, CDR2 FQNEAQ, per germline (reference sequence). CDR3 length equals 16 residues. The CDR3 here is CASSPRVLRRMNEQFF. As DNA, the CDR3 is TGTGCCAGCAGCCCCCGGGTTCTGAGAAGGATGAATGAGCAGTTCTTC.

This clone has just one count. The V and J genes are TRBV19 and TRBJ1-4, with D unclear. Germline CDR1 and CDR2: LNHDA and SQIVND (reference sequence). This CDR3 has 14 residues. Trimming removed 5 bases from V and 8 bases from J, with 15 bases in between. CDR3 in amino acids: CASSSRGGREKLFF. The CDR3 bases are TGTGCCAGTAGTTCCCGGGGAGGGCGGGAAAAACTGTTTTTT.

The V gene is TRBV5-1, the J gene TRBJ1-5, with TRBD1 matching 8 bases. The CDR3 is 17 residues long. V dropped 4 bases and J dropped 2; count of bases not matched to a gene: 11. Germline loops: CDR1 SGHRS, CDR2 YFSETQ. Here the CDR3 DNA reads TGCGCCAGCAGCGCGGGTCCAGGGGGCGAAGGCAATCAGCCCCAGCATTTT. Amino acids: CASSAGPGGEGNQPQHF.

The DNA of the CDR3 is TGTGCCAGCAGTAACGGGGGTCCACGGACCCAGTACTTC. Its protein is CASSNGGPRTQYF. V and J are TRBV6-5 and TRBJ2-5; D perhaps matches TRBD2 (6 bases). Germline CDR1 MNHEY, CDR2 SVGAGI. CDR3 length: 13 residues. Trimming took off 5 bases at V and 7 bases at J, with 14 bases between the two ends.

The chain is built from TRBV6-4 and TRBJ2-1, with 11 bases matching TRBD1. V dropped 4 bases and J dropped 7; count of bases not matched to a gene: 9. The CDR3 is made up of 16 amino acids. Germline assignment: CDR1 MRHNA and CDR2 SNTAGT. CDR3 nucleotide sequence: TGTGCCAGCAGTGTTAACCGGGACAGGGGGTGGAATGAGCAGTTCTTC. This sequence encodes CASSVNRDRGWNEQFF.